The clone carrying this T cell receptor (beta chain) was seen ten or more times. Its specificity is unknown. The data belong to a study of T cells in Graves' hyperthyroidism and ophthalmopathy. Regions amplified from RNA transcripts were the TCR beta CDR3 regions. The TCR CDR3 was amplified in a first-round RT-PCR using the HTBI primer set. TCRdb re-called the multiplex PCR reads through MiXCR, storing one row per CDR3 protein. The sample consists of some 600,000 distinct CDR3 sequences, approximately 15% of them appearing once. Trimming took 7 bases from V and 4 from J, leaving 17 bases between them. The CDR3 length is 15 residues. Study-wide findings and caveats: Prediction of ophthalmopathy progression came a median around 6 months pre-onset.

Uncontrolled infection, other autoimmune disease, pregnancy and lactation each barred patients from inclusion. V usage is TRBV12-3 or TRBV12-4 and J usage is TRBJ1-3; D is unresolved. The sample comprised blood. The TCR sequence derives from a woman under 40 with Graves' hyperthyroidism that later progressed to Graves' ophthalmopathy. As DNA, the CDR3 is TGTGCCAGCACCAATCGGGTTCAGGAAGGAAACACCATATATTTT. Its translation is CASTNRVQEGNTIYF.